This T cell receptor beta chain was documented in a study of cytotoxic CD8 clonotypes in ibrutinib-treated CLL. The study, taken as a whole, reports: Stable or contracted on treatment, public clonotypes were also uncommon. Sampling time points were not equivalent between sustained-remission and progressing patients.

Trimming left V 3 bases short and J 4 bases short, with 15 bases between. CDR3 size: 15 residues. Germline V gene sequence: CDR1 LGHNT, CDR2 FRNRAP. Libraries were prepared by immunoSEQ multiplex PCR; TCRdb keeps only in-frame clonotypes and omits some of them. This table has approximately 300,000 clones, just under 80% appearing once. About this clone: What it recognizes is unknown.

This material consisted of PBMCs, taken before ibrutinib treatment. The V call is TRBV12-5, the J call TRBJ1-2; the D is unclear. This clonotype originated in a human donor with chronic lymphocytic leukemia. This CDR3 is CASGFVPQPFYGYTF. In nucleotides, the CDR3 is TGTGCTAGTGGTTTCGTACCCCAGCCCTTCTATGGCTACACCTTC.